The 23 T cell receptor beta chains below were found in one sample sequenced in a study of T cells in Graves' hyperthyroidism and ophthalmopathy (dated by TCRdb to the late 2010s). Library preparation was by multiplex PCR. TCRdb names Illumina HiSeq 2000 as the instrument used. TCR beta CDR3 regions were amplified from RNA transcripts. A first-round RT-PCR of the TCR CDR3 used the HTBI primer set with the Qiagen OneStep RT-PCR kit. TCRdb trimmed public reads at Q25 via fastp, called clones via MiXCR and kept in-frame beta chains. Rows are combined by CDR3 protein, so each entry shows the most common genes and DNA. The sample contains almost 250,000 distinct CDR3 sequences, more than 20% of them found a single time. The ten largest make up about a third of the sample. The sample was blood. Source of these receptors: a woman in her thirties or forties with Graves' ophthalmopathy.

This clonotype was picked up many times. The chain couples TRBV28 to TRBJ1-2, with D unclear. Germline CDR1 MDHEN, CDR2 SYDVKM. Trimming removed 5 bases from V and 3 bases from J, with 13 bases in between. The CDR3 runs to 14 residues. CDR3 coding DNA: TGTGCCAGCAGTAAAAAAGACGGTTACTATGGCTACACCTTC. Residues: CASSKKDGYYGYTF.

This clonotype was recorded at least ten times. This chain joins TRBV28 and TRBJ1-6, with 7 bases fitting TRBD1. Unmatched junction bases numbered 8, after V lost 5 bases and J lost 7 bases. The CDR3 covers 15 residues. Germline V gene lookup returns CDR1 MDHEN and CDR2 SYDVKM. DNA for the CDR3: TGTGCCAGCAGTATCGCTACAGGGGAGAATTCACCCCTCCACTTT. Amino acid sequence: CASSIATGENSPLHF.

The chain combines TRBV29-1 with TRBJ1-2; a weak D match, TRBD1 (6 bases). Germline V CDR1 and CDR2: SQVTM, ANQGSEA. The CDR3 contains 11 residues. Trimming removed 7 bases at V and 8 bases at J, with 14 bases between. CDR3 in amino acids: CSGLGTGGYTF. CDR3 coding DNA: TGCAGCGGCCTTGGTACAGGGGGCTACACCTTC.

A remark on this clonotype: This sequence may be a read error, since a much larger clone differs from it by one base. The rearrangement joins TRBV18 to TRBJ2-5; no definite D call. The CDR3 runs to 14 residues. The germline CDR1 and CDR2 sequences are KGHSH and LQKENI. The CDR3 loop is CASSPSLSLETLYF. CDR3 DNA sequence: TGTGCCAGCTCACCGTCTTTATCCCTGGAGACCCTGTACTTC.

The chain has TRBV2 and TRBJ2-5; 9 nucleotides match TRBD2. The germline V gene encodes CDR1 SNHLY and CDR2 FYNNEI. Trimming removed 5 bases from V and 4 bases from J; junction bases left unmatched: 11. The CDR3 totals 16 residues. CDR3 loop: CASSTRLAALGETQYF. CDR3 bases: TGTGCCAGCAGTACTAGACTAGCGGCCCTGGGAGAGACCCAGTACTTC.

This clonotype came up many times. The chain is built from TRBV18 and TRBJ2-7; D is undetermined. CDR3 length equals 14 residues. Germline CDR1 is KGHSH and CDR2 is LQKENI. V dropped 3 bases and J dropped 0 bases, with 9 bases sitting between them. CDR3 residues: CASSPVGISYEQYF. The CDR3 DNA follows: TGTGCCAGCTCACCTGTTGGGATCTCCTACGAGCAGTACTTC.

This clonotype was recorded many times. V and J are TRBV28 and TRBJ1-1, with D maybe TRBD1 (5 bases). Per the germline V gene, CDR1 is MDHEN and CDR2 is SYDVKM. The CDR3 has 13 amino acids. V was clipped by 4 bases and J by 5 bases, with 11 bases between them. DNA for the CDR3: TGTGCCAGCAGTTCCTCAGGGAGAACTGAAGCTTTCTTT. It codes for CASSSSGRTEAFF.

This clonotype was found many times. This chain links TRBV4-2 with TRBJ1-1, with TRBD1 as a possible D gene (5 bases). The CDR3 runs 14 residues. V shed 1 base and J shed 11 bases, with 17 bases lying between them. CDR1 LGHNA and CDR2 YNFKEQ come from the germline V gene. The CDR3 DNA reads as TGTGCCAGCAGCCAAGGGGGGTACGTCGAGTCGGCTTTCTTT. This encodes CASSQGGYVESAFF.

Regarding this clonotype: One end of the junction fails to match germline, which may point to a read error. The rearrangement joins TRBV6-1 to TRBJ1-1; no definite D call. CDR1 and CDR2 (germline): MNHNS, SASEGT. The CDR3 has 13 amino acids. CDR3 nucleotides: TGTGCCAGCAGTAAAGCGCGAATCACTGAAGCTTTCTTT. Residues: CASSKARITEAFF.

This clonotype was picked up many times. The genes are TRBV10-3 and TRBJ2-2, with D uncertain. Looked up from germline, CDR1 is ENHRY and CDR2 is SYGVKD. With 7 bases removed from V and 3 bases from J, the gap between germline ends came to 9 bases. The CDR3 length is 13 residues. The DNA for the CDR3 is TGTGCCATCACAGGACGCGACACCGGGGAGCTGTTTTTT. It specifies CAITGRDTGELFF.

This clonotype was seen repeatedly, ten times or more. V and J are TRBV20-1 and TRBJ1-5, with a weak D call TRBD1 (5 bases). The V end lost 4 bases, the J end lost 3 bases, and 13 bases lay between the germline ends. The CDR3 spans 14 residues. Germline CDR1 and CDR2: DFQATT and SNEGSKA (reference sequence). The CDR3 DNA is TGCAGTGCTATTCTGGGGGGTTCCAATCAGCCCCAGCATTTT. Translated, it gives CSAILGGSNQPQHF.

This clonotype was counted many times. V and J are TRBV9 and TRBJ2-7; TRBD2 matches at 10 bases. The V and J ends lost 0 bases and 0 bases, in that order; junction bases with no gene match: 3. The CDR3 has 16 residues. Germline assignment: CDR1 SGDLS and CDR2 YYNGEE. CDR3 loop: CASSVGLAGDSYEQYF. The DNA for the CDR3 is TGTGCCAGCAGCGTAGGACTAGCGGGCGACTCCTACGAGCAGTACTTC.

In its sample, this clonotype was seen a few times. V usage is TRBV6-1 and J usage is TRBJ1-5; TRBD1 agrees at 9 bases. The CDR3 extends over 13 amino acids. The V gene end was trimmed by 11 bases and the J gene end by 5 bases; junction bases not matched to a gene: 7. Germline CDR1 and CDR2: MNHNS and SASEGT. Here the CDR3 reads CASGQGMYQPQHF. CDR3 DNA sequence: TGTGCCTCAGGACAGGGGATGTATCAGCCCCAGCATTTT.

This clonotype was counted many times. This chain links TRBV12-3 or TRBV12-4 with TRBJ2-7; D ambiguous. V lost 3 bases to trimming and J lost 5 bases, with 8 bases between them. This CDR3 is built from 12 residues. This CDR3 reads CASSFAVDEQYF. CDR3 bases: TGTGCCAGCAGTTTCGCGGTCGACGAGCAGTACTTC.

This clonotype was counted once. This sequence joins TRBV28 and TRBJ2-7, with 10 nucleotides matching TRBD2. Trimming took 5 bases from V and 7 from J; bases not matched to a gene: 11. This CDR3 has 15 residues. Germline CDR1 and CDR2: MDHEN and SYDVKM. The CDR3 sequence: CASSDSGLAGAEQYF. The CDR3, as DNA: TGTGCCAGCAGTGACTCAGGGCTAGCGGGAGCAGAGCAGTACTTC.

A few counts support this clonotype. The genes are TRBV4-1 and TRBJ2-5, with TRBD1 matching 10 bases. The V segment lost 4 bases and the J segment 7 bases; nucleotides outside the gene matches: 15. The CDR3 spans 17 residues. In germline, CDR1 is MGHRA, CDR2 YSYEKL. The DNA for the CDR3 is TGCGCCAGCAGCCTCCGGCTCGGGACAGGGGACGTTGCGACCCAGTACTTC. The encoded protein is CASSLRLGTGDVATQYF.

This clonotype was seen ten or more times. This chain joins TRBV29-1 and TRBJ1-5, with unresolved D. Germline values: CDR1 SQVTM, CDR2 ANQGSEA. The CDR3 extends over 13 amino acids. Trimming removed 4 bases from V and 3 bases from J, with 10 bases in between. CDR3 DNA: TGCAGCGTTGTAGAAGGGCCCAATCAGCCCCAGCATTTT. Translation: CSVVEGPNQPQHF. The entire variable domain, with the rest obtained from reference TRBV29-1 and TRBJ1-5, is as follows: SAVISQKPSRDICQRGTSLTIQCQVDSQVTMMFWYRQQPGQSLTLIATANQGSEATYESGFVIDKFPISRPNLTFSTLTVSNMSPEDSSIYLCSVVEGPNQPQHFGDGTRLSIL.

A remark on this clonotype: Being one base from a much bigger clone, this may be a read error. The chain carries TRBV7-2 and TRBJ1-3; 7 bases are shared with TRBD1. Germline V gives CDR1 SGHTA, CDR2 FQGNSA. The CDR3 length is 15 residues. CDR3 sequence (DNA): TGTGTCAGCAGCTTATGGGACAGCTCTGGAAACACCATATATTTT. Translated: CVSSLWDSSGNTIYF.

This rearrangement joins TRBV12-3 or TRBV12-4 to TRBJ2-2; TRBD2 matches at 14 bases. The V and J ends lost 6 bases and 6 bases, in that order; junction bases with no gene match: 3. This CDR3 spans 15 amino acids. CDR3 in amino acids: CASRTSGRAAGELFF. As DNA, the CDR3 is TGTGCCAGCAGGACTAGCGGGAGGGCCGCCGGGGAGCTGTTTTTT.

This clonotype was detected ten times or more. J is TRBJ2-2 and V is TRBV10-3; D possibly corresponds to TRBD2 (5 bases). The CDR3 is 14 residues long. Trimming shortened V by 1 base and J by 6 bases, and 9 bases separated the two germline ends. CDR1 and CDR2 from the germline V gene are ENHRY and SYGVKD. The CDR3 spells CAISELREAGELFF. CDR3 nucleotides: TGTGCCATCAGTGAGTTGAGGGAAGCCGGGGAGCTGTTTTTT.

This clonotype appeared many times. The J gene is TRBJ2-7, the V gene TRBV19; D could derive from TRBD1 or TRBD2 (5 bases each). Per germline, CDR1 LNHDA and CDR2 SQIVND (reference sequence). V was trimmed by 5 bases and J by 0 bases, leaving 8 bases between them. The CDR3 has 13 amino acids. CDR3 in amino acids: CASSGDGSYEQYF. CDR3 nucleotide sequence: TGTGCCAGTAGTGGGGACGGCTCCTACGAGCAGTACTTC.

This clonotype has only one observation. Here the CDR3 omits its conserved ending phenylalanine or tryptophan, so a read error is the likely source. CDR3: CATSRDMKNTEAFL. For the CDR3, the DNA is TGTGCCACCAGCAGAGATATGAAAAACACTGAAGCTTTCCTT. The chain uses TRBV15 and TRBJ1-1, with D uncertain. V gave up 0 bases and J gave up 2 bases, with 7 bases separating them. The germline V gene has CDR1 LNHNV and CDR2 YYDKDF (reference sequence). The CDR3 has 14 amino acids.

J is TRBJ1-1 and V is TRBV7-2; D is undetermined. The CDR3 spans 12 residues. CDR1 and CDR2 (germline): SGHTA, FQGNSA. Trimming shortened V by 6 bases and J by 3 bases, and 8 bases separated the two germline ends. Here the CDR3 DNA reads TGTGCCAGCAGTGAATCTTACACTGAAGCTTTCTTT. Translation: CASSESYTEAFF.